This passage covers 13 T cell receptor beta chains from one sample sequenced in a study of tumor-infiltrating lymphocytes in localized non-small cell lung cancer. Sequencing was performed with immunoSEQ multiplex PCR; in TCRdb, only in-frame clones are kept and a portion is missing. Among 2,800 or so clones listed, roughly 65% were seen once. Sequencing was done on a sample of uninvolved lung tissue not adjacent to the tumor. These receptors all come from a human donor with non-small cell lung cancer.

This clone was picked up a small number of times. The gene calls are TRBV19 and TRBJ2-2; perhaps TRBD1 as D (6 bases). The CDR3 contains 14 residues. Trimming removed 6 bases from V and 2 bases from J, with 10 bases in between. Germline CDR1 LNHDA, CDR2 SQIVND (reference sequence). DNA of the CDR3: TGTGCCAGTAGCGGACAGTTCAACACCGGGGAGCTGTTTTTT. Its protein product is CASSGQFNTGELFF.

The chain uses TRBV4-3 and TRBJ2-2, with D possibly matching TRBD2 (6 bases). Trimming left V 0 bases short and J 7 bases short, with 15 bases between. CDR3 size: 16 residues. In germline, CDR1 is LGHNA, CDR2 YSLEER. The CDR3 is CASSQDGGEDFGELFF. CDR3 DNA: TGCGCCAGCAGCCAAGACGGAGGGGAGGACTTCGGGGAGCTGTTTTTT.

This sequence joins TRBV5-1 and TRBJ2-2; 10 bases agree with TRBD2. Trimming cost V 9 bases and J 4 bases; bases outside gene matches: 6. Germline assignment: CDR1 SGHRS and CDR2 YFSETQ. The CDR3 spans 14 residues. CDR3 sequence reads: CATQREGGTGELFF. DNA of the CDR3: TGCGCCACCCAGCGGGAGGGAGGCACCGGGGAGCTGTTTTTT.

The CDR3: CAWSGPLGETQYF. The DNA for the CDR3 is TGTGCCTGGAGCGGTCCCCTCGGAGAGACCCAGTACTTC. The rearrangement uses TRBV30 and TRBJ2-5; D is unclear. The germline V and J ends were trimmed by 3 bases and 4 bases, with 12 bases remaining between them. Germline V gene sequence: CDR1 GTSNPN, CDR2 SVGIG (reference sequence). CDR3 length equals 13 residues.

Comment on this clone: A read error may produce the germline difference seen at one junction end. The chain employs TRBV28 and TRBJ1-1; D is ambiguous. The CDR3 has 13 residues. CDR1 MDHEN and CDR2 SYDVKM come from the germline V gene. CDR3 nucleotide sequence: TGTGCCAGCAGTGTCTTATGGAACGCTGAAGCTTTCTTT. Translation gives CASSVLWNAEAFF.

The chain couples TRBV6-1 to TRBJ1-2, with D possibly matching TRBD1 (5 bases). CDR1 is MNHNS and CDR2 is SASEGT in the germline V gene. Between the trimmed V and J ends, which lost 4 bases and 2 bases, there was a span of 17 bases. The CDR3 is 16 residues long. The CDR3 protein is CASSVDNHGANYGYTF. CDR3 bases: TGTGCCAGCAGTGTAGACAACCACGGGGCGAACTATGGCTACACCTTC.

The chain combines TRBV6-5 with TRBJ2-3; D is tentatively TRBD1 or TRBD2 (5 bases each). The CDR3 spans 12 residues. Deletions cut 7 bases from V and 10 bases from J, with 15 bases between. Germline CDR1 reads MNHEY; CDR2 reads SVGAGI. CDR3 amino acids: CASTDDGTAQYF. The CDR3 DNA reads as TGTGCCAGCACCGATGATGGGACGGCGCAGTATTTT.

CDR3 residues: CASSLAHAYEQYF. The DNA of the CDR3 is TGTGCCAGCAGCTTGGCCCACGCTTACGAGCAGTACTTC. This chain links TRBV5-8 with TRBJ2-7; no reliable D call. The germline V gene has CDR1 SGHTS and CDR2 YDEGEE. V was shortened by 0 bases and J by 4 bases, with 8 bases between the two germline ends. This CDR3 comprises 13 residues.

This clone was counted between two and nine times. This same CDR3 is encoded by further DNA sequences in the sample. This chain joins TRBV6-6 and TRBJ1-2, with D tentatively TRBD1 (6 bases). With 5 bases removed from V and 2 bases from J, the gap between germline ends came to 9 bases. CDR3 length equals 13 residues. The germline V gene encodes CDR1 MNHNY and CDR2 SVGAGI (reference sequence). CDR3 DNA sequence: TGTGCCAGCAGTGTAACAGGGAACTATGGCTACACCTTC. The encoded protein is CASSVTGNYGYTF.

The V and J genes are TRBV11-1 and TRBJ2-5; the D gene is possibly TRBD1 (5 bases). V shed 1 base and J shed 4 bases, with 10 bases lying between them. Germline CDR1 SGHAT, CDR2 FQDESV (reference sequence). The CDR3 spans 14 residues. The CDR3 DNA is TGTGCCAGCAGCTTAGATCCAGGGCTAGAGACCCAGTACTTC. Amino acids: CASSLDPGLETQYF.

This chain connects TRBV6-1 to TRBJ1-2, with 7 bases fitting TRBD1. CDR3 length equals 14 residues. V was clipped by 6 bases and J by 4 bases; unmatched bases: 8. Germline assignment: CDR1 MNHNS and CDR2 SASEGT. This chain's CDR3 is CASSEGASGYGYTF. The CDR3 coding sequence is TGTGCCAGCAGCGAGGGGGCTTCCGGCTATGGCTACACCTTC.

This chain links TRBV7-8 with TRBJ2-7, with D tentatively TRBD1 or TRBD2 (5 bases each). CDR1 and CDR2 (germline): SGHVS, FQNEAQ. The V gene lost 2 bases and the J gene lost 2 bases, with 13 bases spanning the gap. The CDR3 has 15 amino acids. The CDR3 nucleotides read TGTGCCAGCAGCTTAATGCAGGGACCTACCTACGAGCAGTACGTC. This codes for CASSLMQGPTYEQYV.

This clone was counted a few times. This chain joins TRBV27 and TRBJ1-1; 8 bases line up with TRBD1. Germline CDR1 and CDR2: MNHEY and SMNVEV (reference sequence). The CDR3 length is 12 residues. V trimming: 6 bases; J trimming: 6 bases; junction bases outside the gene matches: 3. CDR3 protein: CASSGQGPEAFF. Here the CDR3 DNA reads TGTGCCAGCAGCGGACAGGGCCCTGAAGCTTTCTTT.